These 4 T cell receptor beta chains originate from one sample sequenced in a study of neoadjuvant anti-PD-1 for oral cavity cancer. Sample time point: after neoadjuvant nivolumab, at surgical resection. The protocol was immunoSEQ multiplex PCR, while the TCRdb copy is restricted to in-frame clones and leaves out a portion. The sample has around 68,000 clones; approximately 87% are singletons. Sample: PBMCs, taken after nivolumab (anti-PD-1) treatment. The receptors come from a person between 35 and 79 years old with oral cavity squamous cell carcinoma.

The J gene is TRBJ2-7, the V gene TRBV6-5; 8 bases are a match to TRBD1. CDR3 size: 14 residues. The ends lost 6 bases at V and 7 bases at J; junction bases unmatched: 11. Germline CDR1 and CDR2: MNHEY and SVGAGI. CDR3 in amino acids: CASRPGTGSGEQYF. CDR3 sequence (DNA): TGTGCCAGCAGACCGGGGACAGGCTCCGGAGAGCAGTACTTC.

This chain links TRBV9 with TRBJ2-5; 7 bases match TRBD1. The CDR3 length is 14 residues. The V gene end was trimmed by 0 bases and the J gene end by 5 bases; junction bases not matched to a gene: 4. Germline CDR1 reads SGDLS; CDR2 reads YYNGEE. CDR3 residues: CASSVVRGWETQYF. The CDR3 DNA follows: TGTGCCAGCAGCGTAGTCAGGGGGTGGGAGACCCAGTACTTC.

The V gene is TRBV7-9, the J gene TRBJ1-1; 7 positions agree with TRBD1. This CDR3 spans 17 amino acids. Trimming took 3 bases from V and 2 from J; bases not matched to a gene: 12. Per germline, CDR1 SEHNR and CDR2 FQNEAQ (reference sequence). The CDR3 spells CASSLRGRGVFNTEAFF. CDR3 in DNA: TGTGCCAGCAGCTTGAGGGGCAGGGGGGTGTTCAACACTGAAGCTTTCTTT.

This clone has ten or more counts. The chain is built from TRBV2 and TRBJ1-6, with D uncertain. V gave up 7 bases and J gave up 5 bases, with 6 bases separating them. Germline assignment: CDR1 SNHLY and CDR2 FYNNEI. The CDR3 has 12 amino acids. In nucleotides, the CDR3 is TGTGCCAGCAACGGGGATAATTCACCCCTCCACTTT. This codes for CASNGDNSPLHF.